These 28 T cell receptor beta chains were sequenced from one sample in a study of blood T cell repertoires in COVID-19. Sequencing used immunoSEQ multiplex PCR; TCRdb keeps in-frame clones, though not all of them. The table lists 200,000 to 250,000 clones, roughly 88% of them singletons, with more than 3.5% in the top ten. Sequenced: PBMCs or T cells enriched from blood (not recorded which). The receptors come from a woman aged 40 to 50 with acute COVID-19.

This clone was recorded a few times. The chain combines TRBV5-1 with TRBJ1-1; D is ambiguous. The CDR3 length is 14 residues. Germline V gene sequence: CDR1 SGHRS, CDR2 YFSETQ. The V and J ends lost 3 bases and 1 base respectively, with 10 bases between them. The CDR3 DNA is TGCGCCAGCAGCTCGGACGGAGGGAACACTGAAGCTTTCTTT. It specifies CASSSDGGNTEAFF.

CDR3 loop: CASSIRGGRNSGNTIYF. CDR3 nucleotides: TGTGCCAGTAGTATAAGGGGAGGACGGAACTCTGGAAACACCATATATTTT. The chain links TRBV19 to TRBJ1-3, with D perhaps matching TRBD1 (5 bases). The CDR3 runs to 17 residues. Trimming pared 2 bases from V and 0 bases from J, leaving 14 bases between. Germline V gene lookup returns CDR1 LNHDA and CDR2 SQIVND (reference sequence).

V is TRBV5-1 and J is TRBJ1-2; D unresolved. CDR3 length: 15 residues. Germline loops: CDR1 SGHRS, CDR2 YFSETQ. V was shortened by 2 bases and J by 8 bases, with 19 bases between the two germline ends. The DNA of the CDR3 is TGCGCCAGCAGCTTAAGCACCCCCGCCGTCTGGGGCTACACCTTC. Its translation is CASSLSTPAVWGYTF. The variable domain in full, completed from reference TRBV5-1 and TRBJ1-2, reads KAGVTQTPRYLIKTRGQQVTLSCSPISGHRSVSWYQQTPGQGLQFLFEYFSETQRNKGNFPGRFSGRQFSNSRSEMNVSTLELGDSALYLCASSLSTPAVWGYTFGSGTRLTVV.

This clone was seen just once. The V and J genes are TRBV2 and TRBJ2-2; 7 positions agree with TRBD1. CDR1 is SNHLY and CDR2 is FYNNEI in the germline V gene. With V trimmed by 6 bases and J by 1 base, 2 bases remained unmatched. The CDR3 has 14 residues. Here the CDR3 reads CASRRQGNTGELFF. Here the CDR3 DNA reads TGTGCCAGCAGGAGACAGGGGAACACCGGGGAGCTGTTTTTT.

This chain uses TRBV5-6 with TRBJ1-2, with TRBD1 identical over 7 bases. The germline CDR1 and CDR2 sequences are SGHDT and YYEEEE. This CDR3 is 15 amino acids long. V was clipped by 0 bases and J by 7 bases; unmatched bases: 9. CDR3 amino acids: CASSLGRTGLGGYTF. The CDR3 DNA reads as TGTGCCAGCAGCTTGGGGAGGACAGGACTGGGTGGCTACACCTTC. Supplemented by reference TRBV5-6 and TRBJ1-2, the full variable domain reads DAGVTQSPTHLIKTRGQQVTLRCSPKSGHDTVSWYQQALGQGPQFIFQYYEEEERQRGNFPDRFSGHQFPNYSSELNVNALLLGDSALYLCASSLGRTGLGGYTFGSGTRLTVV.

The chain joins TRBV12-3 or TRBV12-4 to TRBJ1-1; D is unclear. This CDR3 comprises 11 residues. CDR3 loop: CALQTNTEAFF. As DNA, the CDR3 is TGTGCGTTACAAACGAACACTGAAGCTTTCTTT.

To note about this clone: One junction end does not reproduce the germline sequence, and a read error may be involved. The chain carries TRBV12-5 and TRBJ2-5; 8 nucleotides align to TRBD1. The CDR3 is 14 amino acids. Germline V gene lookup returns CDR1 LGHNT and CDR2 FRNRAP. The CDR3 nucleotides read TGTGCTAGTGTTTTGACCGGGACAGGAGAGACCCAGTACTTC. Translation: CASVLTGTGETQYF. The variable domain in full, with the rest retrieved from reference TRBV12-5 and TRBJ2-5, is DARVTQTPRHKVTEMGQEVTMRCQPILGHNTVFWYRQTMMQGLELLAYFRNRAPLDDSGMPKDRFSAEMPDATLATLKIQPSEPRDSAVYFCASVLTGTGETQYFGPGTRLLVL.

This chain uses TRBV9 with TRBJ2-7; 12 bases map to TRBD2. J lost 0 bases, V lost 3 bases, and 4 bases had no gene match. The germline V gene encodes CDR1 SGDLS and CDR2 YYNGEE. This CDR3 region has 16 residues. As DNA, the CDR3 is TGTGCCAGCAGCGCACGGACTAGCGGGAACTCCTACGAGCAGTACTTC. The encoded protein is CASSARTSGNSYEQYF.

V gene TRBV5-1 combines with J gene TRBJ1-2, with D possibly matching TRBD1 (5 bases). V was pared by 2 bases and J by 0 bases, with 11 bases between. The CDR3 spans 15 residues. CDR1 SGHRS and CDR2 YFSETQ come from the germline V gene. This CDR3 is CASSFGGVTNYGYTF. CDR3 DNA: TGCGCCAGCAGCTTTGGGGGGGTAACTAACTATGGCTACACCTTC.

The V call is TRBV6-5, the J call TRBJ1-1; D is ambiguous. V was clipped by 5 bases and J by 0 bases, with 7 bases between them. Germline loops: CDR1 MNHEY, CDR2 SVGAGI. CDR3 length equals 13 residues. The CDR3 DNA reads as TGTGCCAGCAGTCAGGATGTGAACACTGAAGCTTTCTTT. The encoded protein is CASSQDVNTEAFF.

V usage is TRBV18 and J usage is TRBJ2-2; tentative D call: TRBD2 (6 bases). The CDR3 spans 16 residues. In germline, CDR1 is KGHSH, CDR2 LQKENI. The V end lost 2 bases, the J end lost 4 bases, and 14 bases lay between the germline ends. The CDR3 bases are TGTGCCAGCTCACCATCGTCGGGAGCGGGCACCGGGGAGCTGTTTTTT. This sequence encodes CASSPSSGAGTGELFF.

This sequence joins TRBV5-6 and TRBJ1-2; D is possibly TRBD1 (5 bases). The CDR3 sequence is 14 residues long. V was trimmed by 4 bases and J by 3 bases, leaving 13 bases between them. Germline CDR1 is SGHDT and CDR2 is YYEEEE. The CDR3 DNA sequence: TGTGCCAGCAGCCCGGGACTAAGGGACTATGGCTACACCTTC. Translation gives CASSPGLRDYGYTF.

The V and J genes are TRBV7-2 and TRBJ2-7; tentative D call: TRBD1 (6 bases). The CDR3 has 12 residues. Germline assignment: CDR1 SGHTA and CDR2 FQGNSA. The germline V and J ends were trimmed by 4 bases and 5 bases, with 9 bases remaining between them. For the CDR3, the DNA is TGTGCCAGCAGCTCCTACAGGGACGAGCAGTACTTC. Protein: CASSSYRDEQYF. The full variable domain, its missing parts supplied by reference TRBV7-2 and TRBJ2-7, is GAGVSQSPSNKVTEKGKDVELRCDPISGHTALYWYRQSLGQGLEFLIYFQGNSAPDKSGLPSDRFSAERTGGSVSTLTIQRTQQEDSAVYLCASSSYRDEQYFGPGTRLTVT.

CDR3 sequence reads: CASRQDGSVQNYGYTF. In DNA form, the CDR3 reads TGTGCCAGTCGACAAGATGGCTCCGTCCAAAACTATGGCTACACCTTC. The rearrangement uses TRBV19 and TRBJ1-2; the D is unclear. Looked up from germline, CDR1 is LNHDA and CDR2 is SQIVND (reference sequence). The CDR3 contains 16 residues. V was cut by 8 bases and J by 2 bases, with 21 bases left in between.

The chain recombines TRBV19 with TRBJ1-5; TRBD1 matches 7 bases. This CDR3 comprises 15 residues. The V segment lost 5 bases and the J segment 2 bases; nucleotides outside the gene matches: 6. The V gene's germline CDR1 is LNHDA and CDR2 SQIVND (reference sequence). The CDR3 is CASSYYRGGNQPQHF. DNA for the CDR3: TGTGCCAGTAGTTATTACAGGGGTGGCAATCAGCCCCAGCATTTT.

The CDR3 reads CSVETAGQGISYEQYF. DNA of the CDR3: TGCAGCGTCGAGACGGCGGGACAGGGCATCTCCTACGAGCAGTACTTC. The V call is TRBV29-1, the J call TRBJ2-7; TRBD1 agrees at 9 bases. Germline assignment: CDR1 SQVTM and CDR2 ANQGSEA. J was trimmed by 0 bases and V by 6 bases; bases with no gene match: 12. This CDR3 contains 16 residues.

The V call is TRBV18, the J call TRBJ1-1; TRBD1 might be the D (5 bases). Germline V gives CDR1 KGHSH, CDR2 LQKENI. The CDR3 is 13 residues long. Trimming took 2 bases from V and 6 from J, leaving 10 bases between them. Written as DNA, the CDR3 is TGTGCCAGCTCACCAGGGTCCAGGGCTGAAGCTTTCTTT. Amino acids: CASSPGSRAEAFF.

This CDR3 reads CASSPQEGRSGYTF. The CDR3 region has the DNA TGTGCCAGCAGCCCTCAGGAGGGTCGGTCCGGCTACACCTTC. V and J are TRBV3-1 (or the pseudogene TRBV3-2) and TRBJ1-2; D is undetermined. V lost 4 bases, J lost 8 bases, and 17 bases lay in between. The CDR3 is 14 residues long. Germline-derived CDR1 and CDR2 are LGHDT and YNNKEL (reference sequence).

This clone came up a few times. The J gene is TRBJ1-1, the V gene TRBV28; 10 positions agree with TRBD1. CDR3 size: 17 residues. Germline CDR1 and CDR2: MDHEN and SYDVKM. J gave up 0 bases and V 5 bases, and 9 bases lay outside the gene matches. The CDR3 DNA is TGTGCCAGCAGTGCCCCGGGACAGGGGCCGATGAACACTGAAGCTTTCTTT. Its protein is CASSAPGQGPMNTEAFF.

This rearrangement joins TRBV18 to TRBJ1-1, with TRBD1 as a possible D gene (6 bases). The CDR3 spans 14 residues. Between the trimmed V and J ends, which lost 6 bases and 0 bases, there was a span of 11 bases. CDR1 is KGHSH, CDR2 LQKENI, per germline. The CDR3 DNA sequence: TGTGCCAGCTCGAGCGGACAGCTGAACACTGAAGCTTTCTTT. Translated, it gives CASSSGQLNTEAFF.

This clone was counted a few times. This chain links TRBV9 with TRBJ1-1, with 7 bases fitting TRBD1. Losses at the gene ends were 3 bases for V and 5 bases for J; bases not matched to a gene: 10. This CDR3 spans 15 amino acids. In germline, CDR1 is SGDLS, CDR2 YYNGEE. For the CDR3, the DNA is TGTGCCAGCAGCGACCAGACAGGGAGATGGACTGAAGCTTTCTTT. Its translation is CASSDQTGRWTEAFF.

The CDR3 DNA follows: TGTGCCACCAGTGATTTAACTTCCGGGGAGCTGTTTTTT. Protein product: CATSDLTSGELFF. The chain joins TRBV24-1 to TRBJ2-2; D is undetermined. Looked up from germline, CDR1 is KGHDR and CDR2 is SFDVKD. Trimming removed 1 base at V and 6 bases at J, with 5 bases between. The length of the CDR3 is 13 residues.

This chain connects TRBV18 to TRBJ2-2, with D perhaps TRBD1 (6 bases). CDR1 and CDR2 from the germline V gene are KGHSH and LQKENI. The CDR3 is 14 residues long. The ends were cut back, 3 bases at V and 5 bases at J, with 10 bases in the middle. The CDR3 reads CASSPPTGTGELFF. In DNA, the CDR3 is TGTGCCAGCTCACCTCCAACAGGGACCGGGGAGCTGTTTTTT.

V is TRBV9 and J is TRBJ2-1; 7 bases line up with TRBD1. The germline CDR1 and CDR2 sequences are SGDLS and YYNGEE. The trim removed 3 bases at V and 7 bases at J, leaving 4 bases unmatched. This CDR3 has 13 amino acids. The CDR3 DNA is TGTGCCAGCAGCGGACAGGGTTGGAATGAGCAGTTCTTC. Translating it yields CASSGQGWNEQFF.

The chain employs TRBV7-9 and TRBJ2-1; TRBD2 might be the D (6 bases). Trimming cost V 5 bases and J 0 bases, with 11 bases left between them. The CDR3 consists of 15 residues. Germline CDR1 reads SEHNR; CDR2 reads FQNEAQ (reference sequence). CDR3 in amino acids: CASSPIGSSYNEQFF. The CDR3 coding sequence is TGTGCCAGCAGCCCAATCGGGAGCTCCTACAATGAGCAGTTCTTC.

The chain has TRBV5-1 and TRBJ2-1; TRBD1 aligns across 9 bases. The CDR3 runs to 14 residues. V shed 8 bases and J 2 bases; nucleotides not matched to a gene: 5. In germline, CDR1 is SGHRS, CDR2 YFSETQ. CDR3 loop: CASSDRGPYNEQFF. CDR3 nucleotides: TGCGCCAGTTCGGACAGGGGCCCCTACAATGAGCAGTTCTTC.

The sample holds a few counts of this clone. The chain recombines TRBV6-2 or TRBV6-3 with TRBJ1-5; 7 nucleotides line up with TRBD1. V trimming: 4 bases; J trimming: 8 bases; junction bases outside the gene matches: 11. Germline V gene sequence: CDR1 MNHEY, CDR2 SVGEGT. The CDR3 runs 15 residues. The CDR3 nucleotides are TGTGCCAGCAGTTCCCCAGAAGGACAGGCGGAGCCCCAGCATTTT. Amino acid sequence: CASSSPEGQAEPQHF.

The chain links TRBV30 to TRBJ2-1, with D possibly TRBD1 on 6 matching bases. The CDR3 is 13 residues long. Per the germline V gene, CDR1 is GTSNPN and CDR2 is SVGIG (reference sequence). The V and J ends lost 3 bases and 9 bases respectively, with 15 bases between them. The CDR3 sequence is CAWSDTGSGEQFF. The DNA for the CDR3 is TGTGCCTGGAGCGACACAGGGAGTGGTGAGCAGTTCTTC.